This T cell receptor beta chain was obtained from a study of radiotherapy plus CTLA-4 blockade in lung cancer. Focal radiation was given together with CTLA-4 blockade (ipilimumab) to patients with chemo-refractory metastatic non-small-cell lung cancer. CDR1 SGHTA and CDR2 FQGNSA come from the germline V gene. The CDR3 runs 15 residues. Trimming took 1 base from V and 10 from J, leaving 14 bases between them. Sequenced by immunoSEQ multiplex PCR; TCRdb stores in-frame clones only, minus some. The repertoire includes around 31,000 clones, 78% of them detected once, and 7.5% sits in the top ten. The chain combines TRBV7-2 with TRBJ1-6; D is unclear. This receptor was obtained from a human donor with non-small cell lung cancer who had stable disease on radiotherapy plus ipilimumab. The source was peripheral blood, collected from a patient treated with radiotherapy plus ipilimumab. CDR3 in DNA: TGTGCCAGCAGCTTAGATCCAGTCGGTCGCTCACCCCTCCACTTT. Amino acid sequence: CASSLDPVGRSPLHF. The whole variable domain, remainder taken from reference TRBV7-2 and TRBJ1-6, is GAGVSQSPSNKVTEKGKDVELRCDPISGHTALYWYRQSLGQGLEFLIYFQGNSAPDKSGLPSDRFSAERTGGSVSTLTIQRTQQEDSAVYLCASSLDPVGRSPLHFGNGTRLTVT.